The text below deals with one T cell receptor (beta chain). What it binds is unknown. V was clipped by 3 bases and J by 0 bases, with 11 bases between them. The V gene's germline CDR1 is MDHEN and CDR2 SYDVKM. The CDR3 runs to 15 residues. The donors belonged to the roughly 130-subject validation cohort, separate from the approximately 700-subject first cohort. This sample is part of a study of cytomegalovirus exposure and HLA in healthy donors. Study-level background: The 120 or so validation repertoires were reported in a later analysis to have been generated on the same platform as the roughly 670 first-cohort repertoires. Study-wide results and caveats: There were a few CMV-associated chains whose specificity for CMV antigens was confirmed in vitro. The authors enumerated 180 or so TCR beta chains as linked to cytomegalovirus.

TCRdb's copy holds only in-frame clones and misses some; the assay was immunoSEQ multiplex PCR. The top ten hold around 8% of the sample, which has 120,000 to 150,000 clones, about 91% seen once. What was sequenced was PBMCs. The chain is built from TRBV28 and TRBJ1-1; D gene unclear. This TCR was recovered from a young woman in good health and CMV-seropositive. CDR3 bases: TGTGCCAGCAGTTTTCCGGGGATCATGAACACTGAAGCTTTCTTT. It codes for CASSFPGIMNTEAFF.